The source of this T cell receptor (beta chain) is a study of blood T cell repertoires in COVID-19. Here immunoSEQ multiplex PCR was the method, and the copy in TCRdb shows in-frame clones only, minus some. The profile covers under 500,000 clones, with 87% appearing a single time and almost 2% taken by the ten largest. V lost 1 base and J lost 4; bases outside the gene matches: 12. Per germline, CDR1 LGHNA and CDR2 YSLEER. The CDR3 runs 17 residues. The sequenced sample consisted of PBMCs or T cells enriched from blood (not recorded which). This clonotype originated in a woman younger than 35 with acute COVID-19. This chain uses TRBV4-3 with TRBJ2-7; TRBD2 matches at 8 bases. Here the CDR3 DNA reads TGCGCCAGCAGCCAAGGTATAGGGCTAGCGGGCCCTTACGAGCAGTACTTC. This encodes CASSQGIGLAGPYEQYF.